This T cell receptor (beta chain) originates from a study of T cells after yellow fever vaccination. TCRdb recomputed calls from the 5' RACE reads with MiXCR, one row per CDR3 protein. Of under 100,000 distinct CDR3 sequences in the sample, under 6.5% were seen once. This CDR3 contains 14 residues. V shed 3 bases and J shed 3 bases, with 10 bases lying between them. The table lists this clonotype with a few counts. The TCR originated in a man aged 18 to 30 who received the YFV17D yellow fever vaccine. This specimen consisted of CD8+ T cells sorted from PBMCs, obtained 10 days after the yellow fever booster vaccination. The J gene is TRBJ2-3, the V gene TRBV12-3 or TRBV12-4; perhaps TRBD2 as D (5 bases). The CDR3 region has the DNA TGTGCCAGCAGTTTGTTAGCGAATACAGATACGCAGTATTTT. It codes for CASSLLANTDTQYF.